The source of this T cell receptor beta chain is a study of blood T cell repertoires in COVID-19. This CDR3 spans 12 amino acids. Trimming cost V 2 bases and J 6 bases, with 7 bases left between them. CDR1 and CDR2 (germline): KGHSH, LQKENI. Measured with immunoSEQ multiplex PCR; TCRdb has only the in-frame clones, and not every one. This sample yields about 180,000 clones, of which almost 80% are seen a single time; 17% belongs to the top ten. The source of this sequence is a woman aged 50 to 60 who had recovered from COVID-19. The rearrangement joins TRBV18 to TRBJ1-1; weak D call: TRBD1 (5 bases). Sequenced sample: PBMCs or T cells enriched from blood (not recorded which). The CDR3 is CASSPGGAEAFF. In DNA form, the CDR3 reads TGTGCCAGCTCACCAGGGGGGGCTGAAGCTTTCTTT. The variable domain in full, with the rest retrieved from reference TRBV18 and TRBJ1-1, is NAGVMQNPRHLVRRRGQEARLRCSPMKGHSHVYWYRQLPEEGLKFMVYLQKENIIDESGMPKERFSAEFPKEGPSILRIQQVVRGDSAAYFCASSPGGAEAFFGQGTRLTVV.